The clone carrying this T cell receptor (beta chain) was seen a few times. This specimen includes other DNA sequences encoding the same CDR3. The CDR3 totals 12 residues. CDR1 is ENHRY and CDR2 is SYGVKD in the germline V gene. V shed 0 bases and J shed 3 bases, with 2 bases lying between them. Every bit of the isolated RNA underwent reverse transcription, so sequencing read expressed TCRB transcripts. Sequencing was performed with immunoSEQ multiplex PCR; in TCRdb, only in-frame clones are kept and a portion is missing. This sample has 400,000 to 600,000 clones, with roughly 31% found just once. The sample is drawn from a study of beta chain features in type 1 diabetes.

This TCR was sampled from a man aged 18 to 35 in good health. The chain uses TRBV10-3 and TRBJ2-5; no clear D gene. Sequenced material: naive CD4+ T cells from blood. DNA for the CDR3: TGTGCCATCAGTGAGTCCGAAGAGACCCAGTACTTC. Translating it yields CAISESEETQYF.